The 9 T cell receptor beta chains reported below all come from one sample, sequenced in a study of cytomegalovirus exposure and HLA in healthy donors. Generated by immunoSEQ multiplex PCR, the TCRdb table keeps only in-frame clones and is missing some. The data show about 56,000 clones, with approximately 95% seen just once and 1% to 1.5% held by the top ten. Sequencing was done on a sample of PBMCs. The receptor source for this set is a woman under 30 in good health and CMV-seronegative.

The rearrangement uses TRBV7-8 and TRBJ2-1; D uncertain. Germline V gene sequence: CDR1 SGHVS, CDR2 FQNEAQ. This CDR3 contains 13 residues. Trimming left V 5 bases short and J 7 bases short, with 12 bases between. CDR3 protein: CASSPRWANEQFF. As DNA, the CDR3 is TGTGCCAGCAGCCCCCGGTGGGCAAATGAGCAGTTCTTC.

The chain recombines TRBV27 with TRBJ1-4; D call uncertain. The CDR3 contains 14 residues. V was clipped by 6 bases and J by 5 bases, with 13 bases between them. CDR1 and CDR2 (germline): MNHEY, SMNVEV (reference sequence). The CDR3 region has the DNA TGTGCCAGCAGCCCCCTTGGAGGGAATGAAAAACTGTTTTTT. This codes for CASSPLGGNEKLFF.

The chain uses TRBV10-3 and TRBJ2-2, with 7 bases that match TRBD1. The CDR3 runs 15 residues. J was trimmed by 2 bases and V by 6 bases; bases with no gene match: 6. Per germline, CDR1 ENHRY and CDR2 SYGVKD. DNA for the CDR3: TGTGCCATCAGAGCTGGACAGGCCAACACCGGGGAGCTGTTTTTT. Translation gives CAIRAGQANTGELFF.

Only a few counts were recorded for this clone. The J gene is TRBJ2-1, the V gene TRBV15; the D gene is possibly TRBD1 (5 bases). The CDR3 runs to 13 residues. Germline V gene sequence: CDR1 LNHNV, CDR2 YYDKDF (reference sequence). The V end lost 6 bases, the J end lost 0 bases, and 6 bases lay between the germline ends. The CDR3 region has the DNA TGTGCCACCAGTAGGGGCTCCTACAATGAGCAGTTCTTC. This translates into CATSRGSYNEQFF.

The rearrangement links TRBV5-4 to TRBJ2-5, with TRBD1 as a possible D gene (6 bases). The CDR3 contains 12 residues. CDR1 SGHNT and CDR2 YYREEE come from the germline V gene (reference sequence). CDR3 bases: TGTGTCCCGGGGCAGGGGAAAGAGACCCAGTACTTC. Its translation: CVPGQGKETQYF.

The chain has TRBV10-3 and TRBJ2-3; TRBD2 matches at 13 bases. Trimming took 5 bases from V and 6 from J; bases not matched to a gene: 2. Germline V gene sequence: CDR1 ENHRY, CDR2 SYGVKD. There are 14 residues in the CDR3. This CDR3 reads CAISQTSGRDTQYF. The CDR3 region has the DNA TGTGCCATCAGTCAGACTAGCGGGAGGGATACGCAGTATTTT.

This clone was seen only once. V and J are TRBV6-5 and TRBJ2-2; possible D gene TRBD2, 6 bases. This CDR3 contains 13 residues. V was trimmed by 1 base and J by 7 bases, leaving 7 bases between them. CDR1 is MNHEY and CDR2 is SVGAGI in the germline V gene. In DNA, the CDR3 is TGTGCCAGCAGTTACTGGGGGGTCGGGGAGCTGTTTTTT. It codes for CASSYWGVGELFF.

The chain couples TRBV4-3 to TRBJ2-7; 7 bases map to TRBD1. Germline loops: CDR1 LGHNA, CDR2 YSLEER. The CDR3 covers 16 residues. V was clipped by 1 base and J by 0 bases; unmatched bases: 6. The CDR3 DNA reads as TGCGCCAGCAGCCAAGCAGGGGCAGGGGGCTCCTACGAGCAGTACTTC. It is translated as CASSQAGAGGSYEQYF.

The V and J genes are TRBV7-2 and TRBJ2-3; TRBD1 is a possible D gene (6 bases). CDR1 is SGHTA, CDR2 FQGNSA, per germline. This CDR3 has 17 residues. V gave up 1 base and J gave up 0 bases, with 14 bases separating them. This chain's CDR3 is CASSLGVQGTSTDTQYF. The CDR3 region has the DNA TGTGCCAGCAGCTTAGGGGTACAGGGCACTAGCACAGATACGCAGTATTTT.